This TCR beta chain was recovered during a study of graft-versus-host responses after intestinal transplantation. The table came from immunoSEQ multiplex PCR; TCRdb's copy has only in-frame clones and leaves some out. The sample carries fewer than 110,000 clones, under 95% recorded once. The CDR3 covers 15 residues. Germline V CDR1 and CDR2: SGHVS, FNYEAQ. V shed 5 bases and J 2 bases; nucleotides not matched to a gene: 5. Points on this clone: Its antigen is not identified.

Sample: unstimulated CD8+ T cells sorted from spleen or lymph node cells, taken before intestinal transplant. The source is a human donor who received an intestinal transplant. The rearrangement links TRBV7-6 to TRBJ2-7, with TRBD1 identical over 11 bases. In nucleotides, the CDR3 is TGTGCCAGCAGCGCTGGACAGGGGGCCCCCTACGAGCAGTACTTC. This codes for CASSAGQGAPYEQYF.